The 10 T cell receptor beta chains below were found in one sample sequenced in a study of regulatory T cells in long-lasting Graves disease. The time point: newly diagnosed GD, antithyroid drugs for less than 3 months. With RNA extracted from PBMCs as input, the TCR library was made. Arm-PCR of CDR3 regions and iRepertoire HTBI primers were used to build TCR beta libraries. TCRdb itself ran the multiplex PCR reads through MiXCR, one entry per CDR3 protein. Counted here are hundreds of thousands of distinct CDR3 sequences, roughly 15% occurring once; the ten biggest clones make up 25%. This same sample was also taken into another study, of T cells in Graves' hyperthyroidism and ophthalmopathy.

This sample comprised peripheral blood mononuclear cells (PBMCs), obtained at new diagnosis, from a patient treated with antithyroid drugs. The receptor source for this set is a middle-aged woman with Graves disease.

The chain employs TRBV4-1 and TRBJ2-1; 10 nucleotides match TRBD2. This CDR3 has 16 residues. Germline V CDR1 and CDR2: MGHRA, YSYEKL. V shed 4 bases, J shed 8 bases, and the junction held 11 bases outside the gene matches. The CDR3 here is CASSRKPSGGGDEQFF. CDR3 DNA: TGCGCCAGCAGCCGTAAACCTAGCGGGGGCGGGGATGAGCAGTTCTTC.

Concerning this clonotype itself: Given a far larger clone just one base away, this is likely a sequencing read error. This chain connects TRBV28 to TRBJ2-7, with a tentative D call TRBD2 (6 bases). The CDR3 contains 15 residues. From germline, CDR1 is MDHEN and CDR2 SYDVKM. Here the CDR3 reads CAISSPGRGTYEQYF. CDR3 nucleotides: TGTGCCATCAGTTCGCCGGGACGGGGGACCTACGAGCAGTACTTC.

V and J are TRBV20-1 and TRBJ2-7; D remains ambiguous. CDR3 length equals 13 residues. Between the trimmed V and J ends, which lost 3 bases and 1 base, there was a span of 10 bases. Germline loops: CDR1 DFQATT, CDR2 SNEGSKA (reference sequence). CDR3 sequence reads: CSASGLSSYEQYF. The DNA of the CDR3 is TGCAGTGCTAGTGGTCTCAGTTCCTACGAGCAGTACTTC.

This clonotype was recorded at least ten times. The CDR3 DNA reads as TGTGCCAGCAGCCCCCGGGACAGGCCAAACATTCAGTACTTC. This translates into CASSPRDRPNIQYF. The gene calls are TRBV3-1 and TRBJ2-4, with 8 bases identical to TRBD1. The length of the CDR3 is 14 residues. Germline V gene data show CDR1 as LGHDT and CDR2 as YNNKEL (reference sequence). The V gene end was trimmed by 4 bases and the J gene end by 6 bases; junction bases not matched to a gene: 5.

This clonotype was detected many times. The V gene is TRBV9, the J gene TRBJ2-3; D unclear. The germline gives CDR1 SGDLS, CDR2 YYNGEE. Trimming removed 2 bases at V and 5 bases at J, with 6 bases between. The CDR3 length is 12 residues. The CDR3 is CASSVPGDTQYF. The CDR3 DNA is TGTGCCAGCAGCGTTCCCGGAGATACGCAGTATTTT.

The chain combines TRBV18 with TRBJ1-5, with D possibly matching TRBD1 (6 bases). The germline V gene has CDR1 KGHSH and CDR2 LQKENI. Trimming took off 6 bases at V and 5 bases at J, with 23 bases between the two ends. The CDR3 contains 17 residues. The CDR3 coding sequence is TGTGCCAGCTCCCCGATTTTTCCCGGGCCAGGGGATCAGCCCCAGCATTTT. It yields the protein CASSPIFPGPGDQPQHF.

This clonotype was detected ten times or more. V gene TRBV7-8 combines with J gene TRBJ1-1; weak D call: TRBD1 (5 bases). V lost 5 bases to trimming and J lost 1 base, with 14 bases between them. CDR1 is SGHVS, CDR2 FQNEAQ, per germline. This CDR3 spans 15 amino acids. CDR3 DNA sequence: TGTGCCAGCAGCCCAATAGGGGCGGCGAACACTGAAGCTTTCTTT. Its translation: CASSPIGAANTEAFF. The variable domain in full, with the rest retrieved from reference TRBV7-8 and TRBJ1-1, is GAGVSQSPRYKVAKRGQDVALRCDPISGHVSLFWYQQALGQGPEFLTYFQNEAQLDKSGLPSDRFFAERPEGSVSTLKIQRTQQEDSAVYLCASSPIGAANTEAFFGQGTRLTVV.

There are many counts of this clonotype. The junction does not match germline at one end; this may be a read error. The chain links TRBV5-1 to TRBJ1-1; D is unresolved. Germline lookup yields CDR1 SGHRS and CDR2 YFSETQ. The CDR3 has 13 amino acids. The CDR3 loop is CASSVTENTEAFF. CDR3 nucleotides: TGTGCCAGCAGCGTAACAGAGAACACTGAAGCTTTCTTT.

This clonotype was detected many times. The chain joins TRBV20-1 to TRBJ2-3, with D maybe TRBD1 (6 bases). Per germline, CDR1 DFQATT and CDR2 SNEGSKA (reference sequence). This CDR3 comprises 13 residues. V was clipped by 4 bases and J by 2 bases, with 10 bases between them. This CDR3 is CSATRTVTDTQYF. The CDR3 DNA reads TGCAGTGCTACCCGGACAGTCACAGATACGCAGTATTTT.

This clonotype has a count of ten or more. This chain links TRBV3-1 with TRBJ1-1; 9 bases are a match to TRBD1. Germline V gene sequence: CDR1 LGHDT, CDR2 YNNKEL (reference sequence). J was trimmed by 0 bases and V by 7 bases; bases with no gene match: 9. This CDR3 spans 16 amino acids. The chain's CDR3 is CASKPGQGTVNTEAFF. As DNA, the CDR3 is TGTGCCAGCAAGCCCGGACAGGGGACCGTGAACACTGAAGCTTTCTTT.